The 32 T cell receptor beta chains presented below share a single source sample, sequenced in a study of T cell repertoires in cytomegalovirus infection. TCRdb recomputed calls from the reads with MiXCR, one row per CDR3 protein. This table has roughly 280,000 distinct CDR3 sequences, around 13% appearing once. Sequencing was done on a sample of PBMCs. The receptors here all came from a human donor in good health (CMV status not recorded). Some clones in this sample may be carry-over from other donors' samples.

Only a few counts were recorded for this clonotype. The gene calls are TRBV7-9 and TRBJ2-7; maybe TRBD2 (7 bases). This CDR3 has 15 residues. Germline V gene lookup returns CDR1 SEHNR and CDR2 FQNEAQ (reference sequence). V lost 5 bases to trimming and J lost 2 bases, with 16 bases between them. The CDR3 spells CASSTGGGGTYEQYF. CDR3 nucleotide sequence: TGTGCCAGCAGCACCGGAGGCGGGGGCACCTACGAGCAGTACTTC. Full variable domain (outside the CDR3, taken from reference TRBV7-9 and TRBJ2-7): DTGVSQNPRHKITKRGQNVTFRCDPISEHNRLYWYRQTLGQGPEFLTYFQNEAQLEKSRLLSDRFSAERPKGSFSTLEIQRTEQGDSAMYLCASSTGGGGTYEQYFGPGTRLTVT.

Remarks on this clonotype: This may be a read error, as it is one base from a much larger clone. This likely comes from a read error, as the CDR3 has no conserved phenylalanine or tryptophan at its end. The chain is built from TRBV4-3 and TRBJ1-2, with D possibly matching TRBD1 (6 bases). The germline V gene has CDR1 LGHNA and CDR2 YSLEER. Deletions cut 0 bases from V and 4 bases from J, with 21 bases between. CDR3 length: 18 residues. The CDR3 DNA sequence: TGCGCCAGCAGCCAAGAACGCTTGTCCCAGGGGCTGCTCTATGGCTACACCCTC. It translates to CASSQERLSQGLLYGYTL.

This clonotype has a handful of counts. V usage is TRBV20-1 and J usage is TRBJ2-5; no reliable D call. The CDR3 sequence is 13 residues long. V was trimmed by 2 bases and J by 5 bases, leaving 12 bases between them. Germline CDR1 DFQATT, CDR2 SNEGSKA (reference sequence). DNA for the CDR3: TGCAGTGCTAGACCATTAGGTCGTGAGACCCAGTACTTC. This sequence encodes CSARPLGRETQYF.

V gene TRBV25-1 combines with J gene TRBJ2-5; weak D call: TRBD1 (5 bases). The CDR3 length is 13 residues. The germline gives CDR1 MGHDK, CDR2 SYGVNS. V lost 9 bases, J lost 0 bases, and 11 bases lay in between. CDR3 in DNA: TGTGCCAGTTCGGACAACTACCAAGAGACCCAGTACTTC. It yields the protein CASSDNYQETQYF.

The gene calls are TRBV28 and TRBJ1-2; the D is unclear. CDR3 length: 12 residues. Germline V gene sequence: CDR1 MDHEN, CDR2 SYDVKM. Trimming shortened V by 6 bases and J by 10 bases, and 15 bases separated the two germline ends. CDR3 nucleotides: TGTGCCAGCAGAATAGGCATTGAGCACTACACCTTC. Translating it yields CASRIGIEHYTF.

There are many counts of this clonotype. The chain recombines TRBV10-3 with TRBJ2-3, with 7 bases that match TRBD2. CDR1 and CDR2 from the germline V gene are ENHRY and SYGVKD. The CDR3 covers 11 residues. V was pared by 5 bases and J by 12 bases, with 5 bases of the junction left unmatched. The CDR3 here is CAISRGDVQYF. The CDR3 region has the DNA TGTGCCATCAGTCGGGGGGACGTACAGTATTTT.

The chain joins TRBV6-2 or TRBV6-3 to TRBJ2-1, with unresolved D. This CDR3 is 13 amino acids long. The V and J ends lost 7 bases and 4 bases respectively, with 11 bases between them. Germline assignment: CDR1 MNHEY and CDR2 SVGEGT. The CDR3 sequence is CASTQDRYNEQFF. The CDR3 region has the DNA TGTGCCAGCACCCAAGACCGATACAATGAGCAGTTCTTC.

V is TRBV20-1 and J is TRBJ1-1; D might be TRBD1 (5 bases). CDR1 and CDR2 from the germline V gene are DFQATT and SNEGSKA (reference sequence). Trimming took off 4 bases at V and 1 base at J, with 19 bases between the two ends. The CDR3 has 16 residues. Here the CDR3 reads CSAIGFRERGNTEAFF. The CDR3 DNA follows: TGCAGTGCTATCGGCTTCAGGGAAAGGGGGAACACTGAAGCTTTCTTT.

Ten or more counts support this clonotype. V and J are TRBV7-9 and TRBJ2-1; D uncertain. The germline V gene encodes CDR1 SEHNR and CDR2 FQNEAQ (reference sequence). This CDR3 spans 12 amino acids. V lost 3 bases, J lost 7 bases, and 7 bases lay in between. CDR3 bases: TGTGCCAGCAGCTTTAGCTGGAATGAGCAGTTCTTC. Translating it yields CASSFSWNEQFF. The whole variable domain, remainder taken from reference TRBV7-9 and TRBJ2-1, is DTGVSQNPRHKITKRGQNVTFRCDPISEHNRLYWYRQTLGQGPEFLTYFQNEAQLEKSRLLSDRFSAERPKGSFSTLEIQRTEQGDSAMYLCASSFSWNEQFFGPGTRLTVL.

This clonotype was observed a few times. The chain recombines TRBV2 with TRBJ2-1; D is unclear. Between the trimmed V and J ends, which lost 1 base and 7 bases, there was a span of 5 bases. CDR3 size: 12 residues. Germline V gene data show CDR1 as SNHLY and CDR2 as FYNNEI. The CDR3 DNA sequence: TGTGCCAGCAGTGAAGTTGGGAATGAGCAGTTCTTC. The encoded protein is CASSEVGNEQFF.

This clonotype has a count of ten or more. The chain combines TRBV25-1 with TRBJ2-3; D is ambiguous. V was cut by 8 bases and J by 3 bases, with 9 bases left in between. CDR3 length equals 12 residues. Germline V gene lookup returns CDR1 MGHDK and CDR2 SYGVNS. The CDR3 here is CASGDRTDTQYF. The CDR3 region has the DNA TGTGCCAGCGGGGATCGAACAGATACGCAGTATTTT.

This chain connects TRBV19 to TRBJ2-1; D is perhaps TRBD1 or TRBD2 (5 bases each). CDR3 length: 12 residues. V was pared by 3 bases and J by 9 bases, with 9 bases between. Germline V gene lookup returns CDR1 LNHDA and CDR2 SQIVND (reference sequence). The chain's CDR3 is CASSMGVAEQFF. DNA of the CDR3: TGTGCCAGTAGTATGGGGGTCGCTGAGCAGTTCTTC.

This clonotype was counted ten times or more. The chain recombines TRBV7-8 with TRBJ2-3, with D maybe TRBD2 (5 bases). Trimming took off 1 base at V and 1 base at J, with 12 bases between the two ends. Per germline, CDR1 SGHVS and CDR2 FQNEAQ. The CDR3 has 16 residues. The DNA for the CDR3 is TGTGCCAGCAGCTTAGGGGCTGGGGAGCGCACAGATACGCAGTATTTT. This sequence encodes CASSLGAGERTDTQYF. The full variable domain, its missing parts supplied by reference TRBV7-8 and TRBJ2-3, is GAGVSQSPRYKVAKRGQDVALRCDPISGHVSLFWYQQALGQGPEFLTYFQNEAQLDKSGLPSDRFFAERPEGSVSTLKIQRTQQEDSAVYLCASSLGAGERTDTQYFGPGTRLTVL.

This clonotype has only a few counts. CDR3 sequence reads: CASSYPVGNYGYTF. CDR3 nucleotides: TGTGCCAGCAGTTACCCAGTTGGAAACTATGGCTACACCTTC. The chain has TRBV28 and TRBJ1-2, with D unresolved. Per the germline V gene, CDR1 is MDHEN and CDR2 is SYDVKM. The CDR3 has 14 residues. V lost 4 bases and J lost 2, with 11 bases in between.

This clonotype was seen ten or more times. The gene calls are TRBV20-1 and TRBJ1-5, with no clear D. CDR1 is DFQATT, CDR2 SNEGSKA, per germline (reference sequence). The V and J ends lost 5 bases and 2 bases respectively, with 7 bases between them. The CDR3 is 12 amino acids. CDR3 bases: TGCAGTGCTTCTATTGGCAATCAGCCCCAGCATTTT. This sequence encodes CSASIGNQPQHF.

In its sample, this clonotype was seen many times. This chain uses TRBV15 with TRBJ1-6; maybe TRBD1 (5 bases). V lost 8 bases and J 8 bases, leaving 19 bases between the germline ends. Germline V gene sequence: CDR1 LNHNV, CDR2 YYDKDF (reference sequence). The CDR3 has 15 residues. Written as DNA, the CDR3 is TGTGCCACCGGAACCCAGGGAAGGGTTGATTCACCCCTCCACTTT. It yields the protein CATGTQGRVDSPLHF.

This clonotype was picked up many times. This rearrangement joins TRBV7-2 to TRBJ2-5; unclear D gene. Trimming took off 1 base at V and 1 base at J, with 10 bases between the two ends. Germline V gene sequence: CDR1 SGHTA, CDR2 FQGNSA. This CDR3 has 15 amino acids. This chain's CDR3 is CASSLDFGAQETQYF. As DNA, the CDR3 is TGTGCCAGCAGCTTAGATTTCGGAGCCCAAGAGACCCAGTACTTC.

This clonotype was recorded many times. The chain uses TRBV6-6 and TRBJ2-5, with 12 bases fitting TRBD2. The V gene end was trimmed by 0 bases and the J gene end by 1 base; junction bases not matched to a gene: 3. The V gene's germline CDR1 is MNHNY and CDR2 SVGAGI (reference sequence). CDR3 length equals 17 residues. This chain's CDR3 is CASSYSGLAGVQETQYF. DNA for the CDR3: TGTGCCAGCAGTTACTCGGGACTAGCGGGCGTCCAAGAGACCCAGTACTTC.

This clonotype was seen ten or more times. V gene TRBV28 combines with J gene TRBJ2-3; 12 bases map to TRBD2. The CDR3 covers 16 residues. Germline CDR1 and CDR2: MDHEN and SYDVKM. With 3 bases clipped from V and 8 bases from J, the junction kept 9 bases outside the gene matches. The CDR3 nucleotides are TGTGCCAGCAGTTTCGCCAGACTAGCGGGAGTTGGTACGCAGTATTTT. Translation: CASSFARLAGVGTQYF.

This clonotype was recorded many times. The CDR3 spells CASSLDIRIVSGNTIYF. The CDR3 region has the DNA TGTGCCAGCAGCTTAGATATCAGGATCGTCTCTGGAAACACCATATATTTT. The chain carries TRBV11-2 and TRBJ1-3; unclear D gene. The CDR3 runs 17 residues. Trimming left V 0 bases short and J 0 bases short, with 12 bases between. CDR1 and CDR2 (germline): SGHAT, FQNNGV. Full variable domain (outside the CDR3, taken from reference TRBV11-2 and TRBJ1-3): EAGVAQSPRYKIIEKRQSVAFWCNPISGHATLYWYQQILGQGPKLLIQFQNNGVVDDSQLPKDRFSAERLKGVDSTLKIQPAKLEDSAVYLCASSLDIRIVSGNTIYFGEGSWLTVV.

This clonotype appeared many times. The chain joins TRBV7-8 to TRBJ2-3; TRBD2 agrees at 12 bases. The CDR3 has 15 residues. Germline loops: CDR1 SGHVS, CDR2 FQNEAQ. V shed 4 bases, J shed 3 bases, and the junction held 2 bases outside the gene matches. CDR3 bases: TGTGCCAGCAGCTCGGGACTAGCGGGTACAGATACGCAGTATTTT. Its protein is CASSSGLAGTDTQYF.

This chain joins TRBV20-1 and TRBJ2-5; no reliable D call. V was cut by 3 bases and J by 2 bases, with 16 bases left in between. The CDR3 is 15 residues long. Germline assignment: CDR1 DFQATT and CDR2 SNEGSKA (reference sequence). In DNA, the CDR3 is TGCAGTGCTAGGCCCCCCGGGTTCCAGCAAGAGACCCAGTACTTC. Translation: CSARPPGFQQETQYF.

This clonotype has ten or more counts. The chain couples TRBV6-1 to TRBJ1-5; D is possibly TRBD1 (6 bases). The CDR3 sequence is 13 residues long. Per the germline V gene, CDR1 is MNHNS and CDR2 is SASEGT. Trimming removed 6 bases at V and 1 base at J, with 7 bases between. CDR3 sequence (DNA): TGTGCCAGCAGAACAGGGAGCAATCAGCCCCAGCATTTT. It translates to CASRTGSNQPQHF.

The chain recombines TRBV2 with TRBJ1-2, with a weak D call TRBD1 (5 bases). The CDR3 runs to 14 residues. Germline CDR1 and CDR2: SNHLY and FYNNEI. Trimming took 4 bases from V and 8 from J, leaving 17 bases between them. CDR3 in DNA: TGTGCCAGCAGTGGCCAGACAGCCCGTGAGGGCTACACCTTC. This gives the protein CASSGQTAREGYTF.

A few counts support this clonotype. The V gene is TRBV6-5, the J gene TRBJ2-5, with D possibly TRBD1 on 5 matching bases. The CDR3 covers 13 residues. Germline CDR1 MNHEY, CDR2 SVGAGI. V dropped 2 bases and J dropped 4 bases, with 8 bases sitting between them. DNA of the CDR3: TGTGCCAGCAGTTACCCAGGGTTAGAGACCCAGTACTTC. It translates to CASSYPGLETQYF.

There are a few counts of this clonotype. This chain uses TRBV5-4 with TRBJ1-2, with D unresolved. V was shortened by 3 bases and J by 8 bases, with 20 bases between the two germline ends. The germline gives CDR1 SGHNT, CDR2 YYREEE (reference sequence). CDR3 size: 15 residues. As DNA, the CDR3 is TGTGCCAGCAGCTCCGCCTCTTCATCTCGTGGGGGCTACACCTTC. Translation: CASSSASSSRGGYTF.

As regards this clonotype: A much more abundant neighbour one base away suggests this may be a read error. In DNA, the CDR3 is TGTGCTAGTGGTTTGGAGAGGGTTGAAGCTTTCTTT. It specifies CASGLERVEAFF. The chain links TRBV12-5 to TRBJ1-1; D unresolved. Trimming took off 1 base at V and 7 bases at J, with 7 bases between the two ends. The V gene's germline CDR1 is LGHNT and CDR2 FRNRAP. The CDR3 loop spans 12 amino acids.

This clonotype was observed many times. The V and J genes are TRBV12-3 or TRBV12-4 and TRBJ1-1; no firm D call. The V gene lost 1 base and the J gene lost 1 base, with 4 bases spanning the gap. The CDR3 spans 13 residues. The chain's CDR3 is CASSLVSNTEAFF. The CDR3 nucleotides are TGTGCCAGCAGTTTAGTTTCGAACACTGAAGCTTTCTTT.

On this clonotype itself: It may be a read error: a sequence one base away is much more abundant. The chain carries TRBV7-9 and TRBJ2-6; 9 bases line up with TRBD1. Germline loops: CDR1 SEHNR, CDR2 FQNEAQ (reference sequence). V lost 2 bases and J lost 0; bases outside the gene matches: 11. This CDR3 has 20 amino acids. CDR3 DNA: TGTGCCAGCAGCTTAACCATAATCCGGGACAGGGACTCTGGGGCCAACGTCCTGACTTTC. It translates to CASSLTIIRDRDSGANVLTF.

The chain is built from TRBV29-1 and TRBJ1-4, with 9 bases matching TRBD1. CDR3 length equals 13 residues. Germline lookup yields CDR1 SQVTM and CDR2 ANQGSEA. The junction had 6 bases not matched to a gene; V was cut back by 5 bases and J by 8 bases. The CDR3 reads CSVLRGQGEKLFF. CDR3 DNA sequence: TGCAGCGTTCTCAGGGGACAGGGAGAAAAACTGTTTTTT. The full variable domain, with the rest looked up from reference TRBV29-1 and TRBJ1-4, is SAVISQKPSRDICQRGTSLTIQCQVDSQVTMMFWYRQQPGQSLTLIATANQGSEATYESGFVIDKFPISRPNLTFSTLTVSNMSPEDSSIYLCSVLRGQGEKLFFGSGTQLSVL.

Points on this clonotype: Being one base from a much bigger clone, this may be a read error. The gene calls are TRBV4-2 and TRBJ2-7, with unresolved D. The germline CDR1 and CDR2 sequences are LGHNA and YNFKEQ. This CDR3 has 11 amino acids. Trimming removed 0 bases at V and 3 bases at J, with 0 bases between. The CDR3 DNA is TGTGCCAGCAGCCAAGACTACGAGCAGTACTTC. Protein sequence: CASSQDYEQYF.

The sample holds many counts of this clonotype. The chain carries TRBV7-2 and TRBJ2-1; either TRBD1 or TRBD2 may fit D (5 bases each). The CDR3 runs to 14 residues. The V end lost 1 base, the J end lost 6 bases, and 10 bases lay between the germline ends. Germline CDR1 and CDR2: SGHTA and FQGNSA. In DNA, the CDR3 is TGTGCCAGCAGCTTAGACGGGGCAGTCAATGAGCAGTTCTTC. This gives the protein CASSLDGAVNEQFF.